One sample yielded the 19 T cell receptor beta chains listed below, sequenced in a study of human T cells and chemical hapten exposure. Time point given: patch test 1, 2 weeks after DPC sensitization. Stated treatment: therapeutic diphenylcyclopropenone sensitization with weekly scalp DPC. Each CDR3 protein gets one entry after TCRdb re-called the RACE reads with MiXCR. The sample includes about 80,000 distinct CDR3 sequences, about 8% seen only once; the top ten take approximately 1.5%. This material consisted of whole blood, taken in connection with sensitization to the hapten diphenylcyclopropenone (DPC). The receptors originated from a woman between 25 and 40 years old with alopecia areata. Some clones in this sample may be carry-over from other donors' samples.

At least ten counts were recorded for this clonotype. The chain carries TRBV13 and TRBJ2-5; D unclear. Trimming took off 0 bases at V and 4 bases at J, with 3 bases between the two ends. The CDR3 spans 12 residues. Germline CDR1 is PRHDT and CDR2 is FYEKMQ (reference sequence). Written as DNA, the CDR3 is TGTGCCAGCAGCTTAGGCGCAGAGACCCAGTACTTC. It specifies CASSLGAETQYF.

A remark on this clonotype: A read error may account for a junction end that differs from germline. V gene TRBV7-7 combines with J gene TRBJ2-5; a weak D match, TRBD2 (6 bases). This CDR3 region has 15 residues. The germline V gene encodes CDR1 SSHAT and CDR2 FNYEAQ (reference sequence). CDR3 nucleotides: TGTGCTAGCAGCTTAGACACGGCGGGGTATGCGACCCAGTACTTC. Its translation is CASSLDTAGYATQYF.

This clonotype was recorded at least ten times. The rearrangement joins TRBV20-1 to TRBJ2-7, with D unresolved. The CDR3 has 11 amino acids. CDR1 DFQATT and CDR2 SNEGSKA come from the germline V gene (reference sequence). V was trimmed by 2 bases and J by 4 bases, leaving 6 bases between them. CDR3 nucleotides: TGCAGTGCTAGATACGATTACGAGCAGTACTTC. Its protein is CSARYDYEQYF.

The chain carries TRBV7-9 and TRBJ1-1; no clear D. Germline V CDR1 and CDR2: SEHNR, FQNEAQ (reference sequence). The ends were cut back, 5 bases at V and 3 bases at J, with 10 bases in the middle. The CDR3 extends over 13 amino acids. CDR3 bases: TGTGCCAGCAGCCTGGTCGTGGACACTGAAGCTTTCTTT. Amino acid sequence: CASSLVVDTEAFF.

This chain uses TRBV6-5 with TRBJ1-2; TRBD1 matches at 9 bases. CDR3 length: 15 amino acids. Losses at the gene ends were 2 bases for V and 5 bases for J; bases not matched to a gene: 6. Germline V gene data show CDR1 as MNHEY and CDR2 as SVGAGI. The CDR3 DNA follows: TGTGCCAGCAGTTACGAAGGGACAGGGAGATATGGCTACACCTTC. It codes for CASSYEGTGRYGYTF.

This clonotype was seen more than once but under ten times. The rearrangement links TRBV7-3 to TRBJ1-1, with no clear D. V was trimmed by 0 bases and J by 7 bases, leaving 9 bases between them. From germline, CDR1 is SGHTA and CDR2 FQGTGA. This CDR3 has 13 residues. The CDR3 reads CASSLTRSDEAFF. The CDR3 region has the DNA TGTGCCAGCAGCTTAACCCGGTCAGATGAAGCTTTCTTT.

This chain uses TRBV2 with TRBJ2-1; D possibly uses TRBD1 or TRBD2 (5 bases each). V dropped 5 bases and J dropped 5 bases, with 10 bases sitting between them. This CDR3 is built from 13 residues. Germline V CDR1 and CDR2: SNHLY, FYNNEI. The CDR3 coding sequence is TGTGCCAGCAGTCCCCGGGGCCACAATGAGCAGTTCTTC. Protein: CASSPRGHNEQFF. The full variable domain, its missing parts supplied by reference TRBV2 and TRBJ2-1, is EPEVTQTPSHQVTQMGQEVILRCVPISNHLYFYWYRQILGQKVEFLVSFYNNEISEKSEIFDDQFSVERPDGSNFTLKIRSTKLEDSAMYFCASSPRGHNEQFFGPGTRLTVL.

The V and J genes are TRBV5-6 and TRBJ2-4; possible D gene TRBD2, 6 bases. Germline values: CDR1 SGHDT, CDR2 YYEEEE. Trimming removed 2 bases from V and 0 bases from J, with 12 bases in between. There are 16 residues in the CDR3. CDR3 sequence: CASSFWGGLAKNIQYF. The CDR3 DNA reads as TGTGCCAGCAGCTTTTGGGGAGGCCTAGCCAAAAACATTCAGTACTTC. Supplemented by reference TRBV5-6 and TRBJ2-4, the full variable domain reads DAGVTQSPTHLIKTRGQQVTLRCSPKSGHDTVSWYQQALGQGPQFIFQYYEEEERQRGNFPDRFSGHQFPNYSSELNVNALLLGDSALYLCASSFWGGLAKNIQYFGAGTRLSVL.

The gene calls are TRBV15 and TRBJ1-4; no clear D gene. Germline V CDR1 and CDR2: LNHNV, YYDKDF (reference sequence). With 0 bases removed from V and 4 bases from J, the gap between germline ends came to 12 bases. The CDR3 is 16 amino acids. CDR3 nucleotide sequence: TGTGCCACCAGCAGAGATAGCGGGATCGGTAATGAAAAACTGTTTTTT. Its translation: CATSRDSGIGNEKLFF.

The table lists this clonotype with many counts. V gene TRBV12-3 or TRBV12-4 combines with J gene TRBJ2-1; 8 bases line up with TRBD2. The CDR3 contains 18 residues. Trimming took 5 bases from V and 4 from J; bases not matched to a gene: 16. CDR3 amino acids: CASSEIRRGIAGYNEQFF. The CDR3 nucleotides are TGTGCCAGCAGTGAGATCCGTCGTGGAATAGCGGGGTACAATGAGCAGTTCTTC.

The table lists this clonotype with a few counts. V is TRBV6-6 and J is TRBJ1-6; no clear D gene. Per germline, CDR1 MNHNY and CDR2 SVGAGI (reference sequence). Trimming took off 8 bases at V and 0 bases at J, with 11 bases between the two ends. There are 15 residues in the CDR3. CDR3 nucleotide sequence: TGTGCCAGCCTACATCAGAGCTCCTATAATTCACCCCTCCACTTT. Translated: CASLHQSSYNSPLHF.

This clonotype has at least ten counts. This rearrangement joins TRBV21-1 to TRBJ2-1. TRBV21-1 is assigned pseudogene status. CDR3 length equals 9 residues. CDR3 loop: CASNNEQFF. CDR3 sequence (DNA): TGTGCCAGCAATAATGAGCAGTTCTTC.

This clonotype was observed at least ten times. The CDR3 reads CASSLDSNTEAFF. CDR3 coding DNA: TGTGCCAGCTCCCTGGACAGCAACACTGAAGCTTTCTTT. This chain links TRBV9 with TRBJ1-1, with D maybe TRBD1 (6 bases). Germline V CDR1 and CDR2: SGDLS, YYNGEE. V lost 7 bases and J 2 bases, leaving 12 bases between the germline ends. This CDR3 is 13 amino acids long.

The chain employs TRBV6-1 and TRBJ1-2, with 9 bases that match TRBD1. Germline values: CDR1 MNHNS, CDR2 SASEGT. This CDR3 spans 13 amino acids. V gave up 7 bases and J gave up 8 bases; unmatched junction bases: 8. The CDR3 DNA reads TGTGCCAGCAACGCACAGGGGGCGAAGGGCTACACCTTC. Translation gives CASNAQGAKGYTF.

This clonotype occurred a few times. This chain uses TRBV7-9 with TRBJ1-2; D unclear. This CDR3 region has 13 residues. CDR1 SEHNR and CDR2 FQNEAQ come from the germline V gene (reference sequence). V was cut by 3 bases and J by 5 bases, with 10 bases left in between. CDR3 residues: CASSLTELYGYTF. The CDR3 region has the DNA TGTGCCAGCAGCTTGACGGAACTGTATGGCTACACCTTC. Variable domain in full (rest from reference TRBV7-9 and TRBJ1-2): DTGVSQNPRHKITKRGQNVTFRCDPISEHNRLYWYRQTLGQGPEFLTYFQNEAQLEKSRLLSDRFSAERPKGSFSTLEIQRTEQGDSAMYLCASSLTELYGYTFGSGTRLTVV.

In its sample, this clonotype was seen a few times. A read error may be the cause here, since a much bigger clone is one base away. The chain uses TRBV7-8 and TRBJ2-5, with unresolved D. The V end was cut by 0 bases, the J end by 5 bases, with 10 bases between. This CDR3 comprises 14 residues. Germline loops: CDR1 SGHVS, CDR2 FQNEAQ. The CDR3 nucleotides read TGTGCCAGCAGCTTAGCAGAGTGTGGTGAGACCCAGTACTTC. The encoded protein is CASSLAECGETQYF.

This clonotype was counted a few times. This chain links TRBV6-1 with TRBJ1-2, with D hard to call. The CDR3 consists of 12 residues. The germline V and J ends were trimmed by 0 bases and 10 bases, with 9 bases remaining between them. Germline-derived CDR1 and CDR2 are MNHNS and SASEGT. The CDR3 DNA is TGTGCCAGCAGTGAAGCTGGGTTGCCCTACACCTTC. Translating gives CASSEAGLPYTF.

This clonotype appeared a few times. CDR3 sequence reads: CAWGKSSEAFF. CDR3 nucleotide sequence: TGTGCCTGGGGCAAGAGCTCTGAAGCTTTCTTT. This chain links TRBV30 with TRBJ1-1; D is ambiguous. Trimming took off 5 bases at V and 6 bases at J, with 10 bases between the two ends. Germline V gene sequence: CDR1 GTSNPN, CDR2 SVGIG (reference sequence). The CDR3 sequence is 11 residues long.

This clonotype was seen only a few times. CDR3 DNA: TGTGCCAGCAGCCCCGGGACAAGCTCCTACGAGCAGTACTTC. Amino acids: CASSPGTSSYEQYF. The V and J genes are TRBV9 and TRBJ2-7; weak D call: TRBD1 (6 bases). Germline V gene data show CDR1 as SGDLS and CDR2 as YYNGEE. The V end lost 4 bases, the J end lost 0 bases, and 11 bases lay between the germline ends. The CDR3 is 14 amino acids.